Shown below are 17 T cell receptor beta chains from a single sample sequenced in a study of blood T cell repertoires in COVID-19. Data came from immunoSEQ multiplex PCR; TCRdb stores just in-frame clones and leaves some out. The sample lists around 220,000 clones; more than 75% were seen once. The material sequenced was PBMCs or T cells enriched from blood (not recorded which). Every receptor here comes from a woman aged 40 to 50 with acute COVID-19.

The rearrangement uses TRBV10-1 and TRBJ2-1, with D possibly matching TRBD2 (5 bases). The V gene's germline CDR1 is WNHNN and CDR2 SYGVQD (reference sequence). The length of the CDR3 is 14 residues. Trimming took off 4 bases at V and 5 bases at J, with 12 bases between the two ends. The CDR3 region is CASSGPTRNNEQFF. CDR3 in DNA: TGCGCCAGCAGTGGACCTACTAGGAACAATGAGCAGTTCTTC.

The genes are TRBV19 and TRBJ1-1; 7 bases line up with TRBD1. J gave up 7 bases and V 6 bases, and 11 bases lay outside the gene matches. This CDR3 spans 14 amino acids. The germline CDR1 and CDR2 sequences are LNHDA and SQIVND (reference sequence). The CDR3 coding sequence is TGTGCCAGTAGCTTCGGGACAGCACCCTTTGAAGCTTTCTTT. Translated: CASSFGTAPFEAFF.

This sequence joins TRBV27 and TRBJ1-2; no firm D call. Trimming cost V 0 bases and J 4 bases, with 12 bases left between them. Germline CDR1 and CDR2: MNHEY and SMNVEV (reference sequence). CDR3 length equals 15 residues. CDR3 sequence (DNA): TGTGCCAGCAGTTTATCGGGCAGGCATGGCTATGGCTACACCTTC. Its protein is CASSLSGRHGYGYTF.

In this sample, this clone turned up a few times. The V and J genes are TRBV3-1 (or the pseudogene TRBV3-2) and TRBJ1-5, with D hard to call. CDR3 size: 13 residues. CDR1 and CDR2 from the germline V gene are LGHDT and YNNKEL (reference sequence). The V end lost 5 bases, the J end lost 0 bases, and 5 bases lay between the germline ends. CDR3 nucleotide sequence: TGTGCCAGCAGCTATAATAGCAATCAGCCCCAGCATTTT. It encodes CASSYNSNQPQHF.

This clone was seen once. V gene TRBV6-5 combines with J gene TRBJ1-6; TRBD1 agrees at 12 bases. Trimming at V came to 4 bases and at J to 7 bases, leaving 5 bases not matched to a gene. Germline CDR1 reads MNHEY; CDR2 reads SVGAGI. The CDR3 is 16 amino acids. The CDR3 sequence: CASSSGQGAGNSPLHF. The DNA of the CDR3 is TGTGCCAGCAGTTCGGGACAGGGGGCTGGGAATTCACCCCTCCACTTT.

This chain uses TRBV16 with TRBJ1-5; maybe TRBD1 (5 bases). With 0 bases removed from V and 5 bases from J, the gap between germline ends came to 11 bases. The CDR3 is made up of 15 amino acids. Germline CDR1 KGHSY, CDR2 FQNENV. CDR3 sequence: CASSQSGQGDQPQHF. CDR3 in DNA: TGTGCCAGCAGCCAATCAGGACAAGGAGATCAGCCCCAGCATTTT. Full variable domain (rest looked up from reference TRBV16 and TRBJ1-5): GEEVAQTPKHLVRGEGQKAKLYCAPIKGHSYVFWYQQVLKNEFKFLISFQNENVFDETGMPKERFSAKCLPNSPCSLEIQATKLEDSAVYFCASSQSGQGDQPQHFGDGTRLSIL.

The V call is TRBV4-2, the J call TRBJ2-7; 9 bases line up with TRBD1. Trimming removed 2 bases from V and 5 bases from J; junction bases left unmatched: 7. Germline CDR1 LGHNA, CDR2 YNFKEQ. The CDR3 is 15 residues long. CDR3 bases: TGTGCCAGCAGCCAACTACACAGGGGGCTCGACGAGCAGTACTTC. The encoded protein is CASSQLHRGLDEQYF.

The genes are TRBV29-1 and TRBJ1-3; possibly TRBD1 for D (5 bases). CDR3 length: 12 amino acids. V shed 4 bases and J shed 2 bases, with 6 bases lying between them. Germline assignment: CDR1 SQVTM and CDR2 ANQGSEA. The CDR3 DNA follows: TGCAGCGTTGCAGGGACTGGAAACACCATATATTTT. It yields the protein CSVAGTGNTIYF.

This chain uses TRBV28 with TRBJ2-7; 10 positions agree with TRBD1. With 6 bases clipped from V and 0 bases from J, the junction kept 8 bases outside the gene matches. CDR1 and CDR2 (germline): MDHEN, SYDVKM. There are 16 residues in the CDR3. CDR3 sequence: CASRSLGTGASYEQYF. For the CDR3, the DNA is TGTGCCAGCAGATCCCTTGGGACAGGGGCCTCCTACGAGCAGTACTTC.

The rearrangement uses TRBV19 and TRBJ1-2, with no clear D. V was cut by 11 bases and J by 8 bases, with 18 bases left in between. CDR3 length: 12 residues. From germline, CDR1 is LNHDA and CDR2 SQIVND (reference sequence). In DNA, the CDR3 is TGTGCCGGATGGACTTCAGCTAGCGGCTACACCTTC. This encodes CAGWTSASGYTF.

V gene TRBV12-3 or TRBV12-4 combines with J gene TRBJ1-5; D unresolved. The ends were cut back, 9 bases at V and 1 base at J, with 10 bases in the middle. The CDR3 has 13 residues. The CDR3 DNA reads as TGTGCCAGTAGAACCTCGAGCAATCAGCCCCAGCATTTT. Amino acid sequence: CASRTSSNQPQHF.

This chain links TRBV7-9 with TRBJ2-2; the match to TRBD2 covers 8 bases. V lost 3 bases, J lost 5 bases, and 14 bases stayed unmatched. Germline CDR1 reads SEHNR; CDR2 reads FQNEAQ (reference sequence). The CDR3 contains 18 residues. The CDR3 coding sequence is TGTGCCAGCAGCTTCGACGGGGGGGTGGATACACTGACCGGGGAGCTGTTTTTT. It encodes CASSFDGGVDTLTGELFF. Supplemented by reference TRBV7-9 and TRBJ2-2, the full variable domain reads DTGVSQNPRHKITKRGQNVTFRCDPISEHNRLYWYRQTLGQGPEFLTYFQNEAQLEKSRLLSDRFSAERPKGSFSTLEIQRTEQGDSAMYLCASSFDGGVDTLTGELFFGEGSRLTVL.

The chain recombines TRBV7-9 with TRBJ2-6, with a possible D match to TRBD1 (6 bases). In germline, CDR1 is SEHNR, CDR2 FQNEAQ (reference sequence). Deletions cut 8 bases from V and 3 bases from J, with 14 bases between. The CDR3 consists of 15 residues. The CDR3 protein is CASGQTPVGANVLTF. The CDR3 nucleotides read TGTGCCAGCGGACAGACCCCGGTTGGGGCCAACGTCCTGACTTTC. The full variable domain, with the rest looked up from reference TRBV7-9 and TRBJ2-6, is DTGVSQNPRHKITKRGQNVTFRCDPISEHNRLYWYRQTLGQGPEFLTYFQNEAQLEKSRLLSDRFSAERPKGSFSTLEIQRTEQGDSAMYLCASGQTPVGANVLTFGAGSRLTVL.

The gene calls are TRBV18 and TRBJ1-4, with 9 bases fitting TRBD1. The V gene's germline CDR1 is KGHSH and CDR2 LQKENI. The V segment lost 3 bases and the J segment 4 bases; nucleotides outside the gene matches: 6. The CDR3 spans 16 residues. In nucleotides, the CDR3 is TGTGCCAGCTCACCGTCCGGGACAGGGCTTAATGAAAAACTGTTTTTT. Translation gives CASSPSGTGLNEKLFF.

The chain is built from TRBV10-3 and TRBJ2-7, with a tentative D call TRBD2 (6 bases). Germline CDR1 and CDR2: ENHRY and SYGVKD. V lost 4 bases, J lost 9 bases, and 22 bases lay in between. CDR3 length: 15 amino acids. CDR3: CAISAVEGFMGGQYF. CDR3 nucleotide sequence: TGTGCCATCAGTGCCGTGGAGGGTTTCATGGGAGGGCAGTACTTC.

The rearrangement joins TRBV6-5 to TRBJ2-3, with TRBD2 as a possible D gene (6 bases). The CDR3 length is 14 residues. V gave up 8 bases and J gave up 2 bases, with 14 bases separating them. Germline CDR1 reads MNHEY; CDR2 reads SVGAGI. In DNA form, the CDR3 reads TGTGCCAGCTCTTTCCGGGAGTACACAGATACGCAGTATTTT. Protein sequence: CASSFREYTDTQYF.

V usage is TRBV18 and J usage is TRBJ2-2; 10 nucleotides agree with TRBD1. The CDR3 extends over 20 amino acids. With V trimmed by 2 bases and J by 5 bases, 17 bases remained unmatched. Germline CDR1 KGHSH, CDR2 LQKENI. The CDR3 DNA is TGTGCCAGCTCACCAGTCTTGACCGGGACAGGGGCTCATCAAACCGGGGAGCTGTTTTTT. It specifies CASSPVLTGTGAHQTGELFF.